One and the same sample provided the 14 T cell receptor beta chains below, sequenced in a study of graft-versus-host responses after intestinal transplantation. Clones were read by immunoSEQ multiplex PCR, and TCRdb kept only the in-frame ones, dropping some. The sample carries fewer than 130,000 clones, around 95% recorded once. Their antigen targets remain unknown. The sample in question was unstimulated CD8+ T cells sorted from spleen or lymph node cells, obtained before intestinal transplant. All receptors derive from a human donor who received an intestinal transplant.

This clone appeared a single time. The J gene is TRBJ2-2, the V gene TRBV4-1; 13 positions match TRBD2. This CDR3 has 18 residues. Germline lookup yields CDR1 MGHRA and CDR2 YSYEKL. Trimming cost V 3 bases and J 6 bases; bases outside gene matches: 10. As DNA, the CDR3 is TGCGCCAGCAGCCACCCAACTAGCGGGAGGGCCCCCCCCGGGGAGCTGTTTTTT. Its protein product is CASSHPTSGRAPPGELFF.

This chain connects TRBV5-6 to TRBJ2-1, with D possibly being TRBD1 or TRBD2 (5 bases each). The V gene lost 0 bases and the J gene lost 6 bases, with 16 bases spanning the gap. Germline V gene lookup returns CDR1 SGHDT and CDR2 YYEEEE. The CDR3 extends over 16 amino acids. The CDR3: CASSLGRQGRGNEQFF. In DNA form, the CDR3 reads TGTGCCAGCAGCTTGGGGAGGCAGGGACGGGGCAATGAGCAGTTCTTC.

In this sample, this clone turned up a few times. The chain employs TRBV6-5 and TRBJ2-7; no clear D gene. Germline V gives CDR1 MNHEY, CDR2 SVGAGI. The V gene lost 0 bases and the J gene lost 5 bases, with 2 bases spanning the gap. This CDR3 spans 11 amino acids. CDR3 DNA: TGTGCCAGCAGTTACTCGAACGAGCAGTACTTC. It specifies CASSYSNEQYF.

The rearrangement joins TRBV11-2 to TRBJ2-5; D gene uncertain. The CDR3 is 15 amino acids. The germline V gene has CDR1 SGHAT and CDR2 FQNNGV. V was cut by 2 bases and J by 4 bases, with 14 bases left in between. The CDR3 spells CASSLWVGKGETQYF. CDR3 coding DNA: TGTGCCAGCAGCTTATGGGTAGGGAAGGGAGAGACCCAGTACTTC.

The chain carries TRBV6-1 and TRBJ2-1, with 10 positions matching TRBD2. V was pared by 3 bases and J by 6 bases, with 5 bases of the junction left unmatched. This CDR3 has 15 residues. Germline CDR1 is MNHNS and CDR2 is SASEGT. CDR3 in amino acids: CASSELAGGSNEQFF. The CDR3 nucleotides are TGTGCCAGCAGTGAGTTAGCGGGAGGAAGCAATGAGCAGTTCTTC.

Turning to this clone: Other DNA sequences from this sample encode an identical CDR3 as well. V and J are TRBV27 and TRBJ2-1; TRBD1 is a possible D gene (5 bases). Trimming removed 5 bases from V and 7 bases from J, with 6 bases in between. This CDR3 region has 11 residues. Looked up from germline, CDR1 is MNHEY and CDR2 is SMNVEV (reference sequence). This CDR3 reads CASSRGNEQFF. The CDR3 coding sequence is TGTGCCAGCAGTAGGGGAAATGAGCAGTTCTTC.

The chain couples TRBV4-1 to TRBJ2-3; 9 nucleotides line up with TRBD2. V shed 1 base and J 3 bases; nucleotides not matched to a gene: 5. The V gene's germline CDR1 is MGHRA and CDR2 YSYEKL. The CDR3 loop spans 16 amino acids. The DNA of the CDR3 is TGCGCCAGCAGCCAAGTATCGAGCGGGAGGACAGATACGCAGTATTTT. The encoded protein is CASSQVSSGRTDTQYF.

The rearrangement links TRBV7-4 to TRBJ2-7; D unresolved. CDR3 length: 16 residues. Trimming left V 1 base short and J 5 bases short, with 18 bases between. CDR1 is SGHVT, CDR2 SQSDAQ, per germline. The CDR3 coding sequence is TGTGCCAGCAGCTTAGTTGGCGTGTGGAGTTCCGACGAGCAGTACTTC. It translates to CASSLVGVWSSDEQYF. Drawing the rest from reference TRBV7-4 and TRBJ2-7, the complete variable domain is GAGVSQSPRYKVAKRGRDVALRCDSISGHVTLYWYRQTLGQGSEVLTYSQSDAQRDKSGRPSGRFSAERPERSVSTLKIQRTEQGDSAVYLCASSLVGVWSSDEQYFGPGTRLTVT.

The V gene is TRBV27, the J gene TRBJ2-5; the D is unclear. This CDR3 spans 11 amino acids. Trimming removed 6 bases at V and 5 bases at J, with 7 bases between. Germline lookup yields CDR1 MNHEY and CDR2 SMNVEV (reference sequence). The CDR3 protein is CASRWAETQYF. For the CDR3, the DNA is TGTGCCAGCAGATGGGCGGAGACCCAGTACTTC.

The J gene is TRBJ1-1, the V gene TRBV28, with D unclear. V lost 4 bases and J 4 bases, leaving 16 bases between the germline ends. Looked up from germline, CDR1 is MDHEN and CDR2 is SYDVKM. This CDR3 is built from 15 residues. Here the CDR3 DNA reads TGTGCCAGCAGTTACCGCCTTCGGGGAAGCACTGAAGCTTTCTTT. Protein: CASSYRLRGSTEAFF.

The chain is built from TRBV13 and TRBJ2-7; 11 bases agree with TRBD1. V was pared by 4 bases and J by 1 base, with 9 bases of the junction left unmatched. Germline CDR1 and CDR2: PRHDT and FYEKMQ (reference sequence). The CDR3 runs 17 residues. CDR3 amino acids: CASSSWTGQGVSYEQYF. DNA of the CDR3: TGTGCCAGCAGCTCCTGGACGGGACAGGGGGTATCCTACGAGCAGTACTTC.

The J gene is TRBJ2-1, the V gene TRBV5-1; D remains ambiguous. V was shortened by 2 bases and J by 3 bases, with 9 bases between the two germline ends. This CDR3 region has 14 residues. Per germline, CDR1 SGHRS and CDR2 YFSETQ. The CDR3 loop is CASSLSFLYNEQFF. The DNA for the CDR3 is TGCGCCAGCAGCTTATCTTTCCTCTACAATGAGCAGTTCTTC.

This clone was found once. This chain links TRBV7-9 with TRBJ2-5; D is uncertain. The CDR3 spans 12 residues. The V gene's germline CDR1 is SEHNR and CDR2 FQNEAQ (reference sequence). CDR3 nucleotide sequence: TGTGGGTCGGGTGGGGACCAAGAGACCCAGTACTTC. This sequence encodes CGSGGDQETQYF.

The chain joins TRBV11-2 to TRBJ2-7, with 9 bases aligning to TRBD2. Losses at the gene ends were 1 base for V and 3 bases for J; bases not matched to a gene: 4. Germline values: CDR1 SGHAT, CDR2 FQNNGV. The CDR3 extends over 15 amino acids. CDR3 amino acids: CASSLGIAGVYEQYF. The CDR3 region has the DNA TGTGCCAGCAGCTTAGGGATAGCGGGAGTCTACGAGCAGTACTTC.